Below are 5 T cell receptor beta chains sequenced from a single sample in a study of blood T cell repertoires in COVID-19. Repertoires were generated with immunoSEQ multiplex PCR, while TCRdb's copy carries only in-frame clones and drops some. The sample has roughly 68,000 clones, about 91% seen once. Sequencing input: peripheral blood. The receptors stem from a woman aged 70-85 years with acute or convalescent COVID-19.

The V and J genes are TRBV4-1 and TRBJ1-2, with 7 bases lining up with TRBD1. This CDR3 has 14 amino acids. The V gene's germline CDR1 is MGHRA and CDR2 YSYEKL. J gave up 2 bases and V 4 bases, and 4 bases lay outside the gene matches. The DNA of the CDR3 is TGCGCCAGCAGCCTCGACAGGGCAAACTATGGCTACACCTTC. This gives the protein CASSLDRANYGYTF.

This clone was picked up one time. The J gene is TRBJ1-1, the V gene TRBV21-1; the D call in the table, TRBD1, was not verified against the DNA. TRBV21-1 is deemed a pseudogene. The CDR3 sequence is 15 residues long. The CDR3 DNA is TGTGCCAGCATCCCCAGGTCTTCCCGGAACACTGAAGCTTTCTTT. Translation: CASIPRSSRNTEAFF.

The rearrangement links TRBV24-1 to TRBJ2-5; 7 bases line up with TRBD2. This CDR3 has 14 amino acids. V lost 1 base and J lost 7; bases outside the gene matches: 5. The V gene's germline CDR1 is KGHDR and CDR2 SFDVKD. The CDR3 region is CATSDFGLGGTQYF. In DNA, the CDR3 is TGTGCCACCAGTGATTTCGGACTAGGAGGGACCCAGTACTTC.

This clone is a singleton in its sample. The chain joins TRBV7-2 to TRBJ2-3; the D gene is possibly TRBD1 (5 bases). Trimming shortened V by 5 bases and J by 0 bases, and 12 bases separated the two germline ends. CDR1 and CDR2 (germline): SGHTA, FQGNSA. This CDR3 region has 15 residues. CDR3 loop: CASSRRQPSTDTQYF. The CDR3 nucleotides read TGTGCCAGCAGCCGCCGACAGCCGAGCACAGATACGCAGTATTTT.

To note about this clone: An end of the junction differs from the germline gene, which may be a read error. The chain joins TRBV7-2 to TRBJ1-1; unclear D gene. The CDR3 runs 12 residues. Looked up from germline, CDR1 is SGHTA and CDR2 is FQGNSA. Here the CDR3 reads CASSTPLSEAFF. The CDR3 DNA follows: TGCGCCAGCAGCACTCCCCTTTCTGAAGCTTTCTTT.